This T cell receptor beta chain was sequenced during a study of blood T cell repertoires in COVID-19. Study summary: Both acute and convalescent COVID-19 samples were obtained from the United States, Italy and Spain.

This clone was recorded once. Followed over time, Seattle patients had been enrolled while infection was active. Original processing methods: Amplification from reference gene primers served as the basis for estimated nucleated cell counts. Only in-frame clones appear in the TCRdb table, and some are missing; sequencing was by immunoSEQ multiplex PCR. The V and J calls and the clone size are those of that table, but D and trimming were determined from the DNA. The sample lists more than 85,000 clones; around nine tenths were seen once. Germline CDR1 SGHVS, CDR2 FQNEAQ. Trimming cost V 4 bases and J 2 bases; bases outside gene matches: 2. The CDR3 consists of 14 residues.

This receptor was obtained from a man between 45 and 60 years old with COVID-19, enrolled during active disease. Sequencing input: peripheral blood. This chain connects TRBV7-8 to TRBJ1-2, with 9 bases lining up with TRBD1. CDR3 sequence: CASSSGTGNYGYTF. The CDR3 nucleotides are TGTGCCAGCAGCTCCGGGACAGGGAACTATGGCTACACCTTC.